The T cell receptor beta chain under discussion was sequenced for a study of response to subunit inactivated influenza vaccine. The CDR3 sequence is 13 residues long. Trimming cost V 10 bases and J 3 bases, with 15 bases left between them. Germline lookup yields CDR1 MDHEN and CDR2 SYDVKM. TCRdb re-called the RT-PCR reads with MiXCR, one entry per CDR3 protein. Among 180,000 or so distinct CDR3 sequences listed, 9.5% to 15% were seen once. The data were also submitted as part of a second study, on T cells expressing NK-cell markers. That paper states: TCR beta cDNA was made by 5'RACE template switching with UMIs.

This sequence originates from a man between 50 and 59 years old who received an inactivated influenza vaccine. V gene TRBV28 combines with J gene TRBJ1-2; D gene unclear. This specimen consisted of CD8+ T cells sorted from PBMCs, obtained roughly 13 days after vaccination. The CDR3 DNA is TGTGCCATGGGCCCCGGGATCCACTATGGCTACACCTTC. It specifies CAMGPGIHYGYTF.